This T cell receptor beta chain stems from a study of early T cells in non-severe SARS-CoV-2 infection. At the level of the study: The study sequenced bulk RNA from unsorted whole blood, with chains unpaired.

Trimming shortened V by 2 bases and J by 3 bases, and 2 bases separated the two germline ends. The germline V gene encodes CDR1 MDHEN and CDR2 SYDVKM. This CDR3 contains 12 residues. In this sample, this clonotype turned up many times. Unique molecular identifiers were attached to individual cDNA molecules. TCRdb reanalysed the 5' RACE reads using MiXCR and keeps one entry per CDR3 protein. The table has about 27,000 distinct CDR3 sequences, about 4% seen once. This clonotype was obtained from an adult who was a healthcare worker with PCR-confirmed SARS-CoV-2 infection or an uninfected control (not recorded which). This chain uses TRBV28 with TRBJ1-5; D call uncertain. The material sequenced was whole blood. CDR3 loop: CASSLVNQPQHF. The CDR3 bases are TGTGCCAGCAGTTTAGTCAATCAGCCCCAGCATTTT.